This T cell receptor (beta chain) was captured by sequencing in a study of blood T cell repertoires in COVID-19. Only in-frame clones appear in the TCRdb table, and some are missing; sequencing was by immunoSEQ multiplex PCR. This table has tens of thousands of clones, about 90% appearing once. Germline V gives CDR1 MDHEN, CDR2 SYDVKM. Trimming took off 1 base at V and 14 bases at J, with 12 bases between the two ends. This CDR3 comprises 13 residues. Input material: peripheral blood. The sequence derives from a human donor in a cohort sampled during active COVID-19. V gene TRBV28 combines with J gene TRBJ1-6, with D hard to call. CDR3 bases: TGTGCCAGCAGTTTATTGACCCTGGAGGCCCTCCACTTT. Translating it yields CASSLLTLEALHF.